This TCR beta chain is drawn from a study of OX40 agonist ivuxolimab in advanced cancers. Study information: Patients enrolled in dose escalation were diagnosed with hepatocellular carcinoma, melanoma, renal cell or head and neck cancer.

TCRdb's table, derived via immunoSEQ multiplex PCR, lists solely in-frame clones and lacks some. The sample includes 84,000 or so clones, around 94% of them seen just once. A word on this clone: What it binds is not known.

Overall study findings and caveats: Doses of 0.1 to 3.0 mg/kg were accompanied by clonal expansion of CD4+ and CD8+ blood T cells by week 6.

Here the sequenced sample was CD4+ or CD8+ T cells sorted from blood, taken in a trial of the OX40 agonist ivuxolimab. This clonotype originated in an adult with an advanced solid tumor such as melanoma, head and neck, liver or kidney cancer.

Here the CDR3 reads CASSLAGTRYEQYF. The CDR3 DNA sequence: TGTGCCAGCAGCTTGGCCGGTACACGCTACGAGCAGTACTTC. J is TRBJ2-7 and V is TRBV5-6; D is unclear. CDR3 size: 14 residues. Trimming pared 0 bases from V and 3 bases from J, leaving 10 bases between. Germline V gives CDR1 SGHDT, CDR2 YYEEEE.